This T cell receptor (beta chain) was observed in a study of blood T cell repertoires in COVID-19. Per the study methods: Amplification from reference gene primers served as the basis for estimated nucleated cell counts. Data came from immunoSEQ multiplex PCR; TCRdb stores just in-frame clones and leaves some out. For V, J and clone size, that table is used; D and trimming come from the DNA. The sample holds fewer than 350,000 clones; around 93% are singletons and the top ten take 2.8%. The length of the CDR3 is 14 residues. V gave up 4 bases and J gave up 8 bases; unmatched junction bases: 7. CDR1 is MNHEY and CDR2 is SMNVEV in the germline V gene (reference sequence). Grouping used clinical history reported by participants in a survey and questionnaire.

The specimen sequenced was PBMCs or T cells enriched from blood (not recorded which). The chain links TRBV27 to TRBJ2-7; 11 bases align to TRBD1. The sequence came from a man aged 40-50 years who had been exposed to COVID-19. CDR3 residues: CASSSGQGALKQYF. The CDR3 region has the DNA TGTGCCAGCAGTTCCGGACAGGGGGCGCTTAAGCAGTACTTC.